A single sample gave rise to the 4 T cell receptor beta chains below, sequenced in a study of CD8+ T cells in alopecia areata. RNA extraction and reverse transcription yielded cDNA as sequencing template. Measured with immunoSEQ multiplex PCR; TCRdb has only the in-frame clones, and not every one. The repertoire consists of 110,000 or so clones, with around two fifths occurring once and the leading ten covering approximately 3%. The sequencing input was CD4+ T cells sorted from blood. The receptor set was obtained from a human donor with alopecia areata.

This clone has just a few counts. This chain links TRBV29-1 with TRBJ2-3; TRBD1 might be the D (6 bases). The V gene's germline CDR1 is SQVTM and CDR2 ANQGSEA. The V gene lost 8 bases and the J gene lost 5 bases, with 14 bases spanning the gap. The CDR3 contains 12 residues. The CDR3 sequence: CSSWGPGDTQYF. In DNA form, the CDR3 reads TGCAGCAGCTGGGGGCCGGGAGATACGCAGTATTTT.

This clone was recorded at least ten times. The rearrangement joins TRBV28 to TRBJ2-3; D remains unclear. The CDR3 has 13 residues. V lost 6 bases and J 5 bases, leaving 12 bases between the germline ends. CDR1 MDHEN and CDR2 SYDVKM come from the germline V gene. The CDR3 DNA reads TGTGCCAGCAGCTTACCCCAGAAAGATACGCAGTATTTT. Translated: CASSLPQKDTQYF. The full variable domain, completed using reference TRBV28 and TRBJ2-3, is DVKVTQSSRYLVKRTGEKVFLECVQDMDHENMFWYRQDPGLGLRLIYFSYDVKMKEKGDIPEGYSVSREKKERFSLILESASTNQTSMYLCASSLPQKDTQYFGPGTRLTVL.

The chain employs TRBV23-1 and TRBJ2-5; D remains unclear. TRBV23-1 is recorded as an ORF, its role being uncertain. The CDR3 contains 12 residues. Trimming pared 6 bases from V and 2 bases from J, leaving 7 bases between. The chain's CDR3 is CASSGRQETQYF. DNA of the CDR3: TGCGCCAGCAGCGGCAGACAAGAGACCCAGTACTTC.

This chain links TRBV6-6 with TRBJ1-1; 7 bases fit TRBD1. The CDR3 sequence is 15 residues long. CDR1 is MNHNY, CDR2 SVGAGI, per germline (reference sequence). Trimming cost V 0 bases and J 5 bases; bases outside gene matches: 6. As DNA, the CDR3 is TGTGCCAGCAGTTACTCCTACCAGGGGGAGACTGAAGCTTTCTTT. Translation: CASSYSYQGETEAFF.